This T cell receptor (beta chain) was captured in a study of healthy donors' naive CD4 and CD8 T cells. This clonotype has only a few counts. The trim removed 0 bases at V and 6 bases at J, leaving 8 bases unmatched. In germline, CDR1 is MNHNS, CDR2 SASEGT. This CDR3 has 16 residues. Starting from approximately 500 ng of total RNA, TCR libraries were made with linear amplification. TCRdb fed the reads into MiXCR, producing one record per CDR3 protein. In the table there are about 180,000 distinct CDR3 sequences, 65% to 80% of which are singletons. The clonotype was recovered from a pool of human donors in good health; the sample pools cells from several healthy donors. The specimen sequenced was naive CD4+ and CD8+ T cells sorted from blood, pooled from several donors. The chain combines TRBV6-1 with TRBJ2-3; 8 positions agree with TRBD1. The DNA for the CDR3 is TGTGCCAGCAGTGAAGCAAAGGGGACAGGCATCGATACGCAGTATTTT. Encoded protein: CASSEAKGTGIDTQYF.